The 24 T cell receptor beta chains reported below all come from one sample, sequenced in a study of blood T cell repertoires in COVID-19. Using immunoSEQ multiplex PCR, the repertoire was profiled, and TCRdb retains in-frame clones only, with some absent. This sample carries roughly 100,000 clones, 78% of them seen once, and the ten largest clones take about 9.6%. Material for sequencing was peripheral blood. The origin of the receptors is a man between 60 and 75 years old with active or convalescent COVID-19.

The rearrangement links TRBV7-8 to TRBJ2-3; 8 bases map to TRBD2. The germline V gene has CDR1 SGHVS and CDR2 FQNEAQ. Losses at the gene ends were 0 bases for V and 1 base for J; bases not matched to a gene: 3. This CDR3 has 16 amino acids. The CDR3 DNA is TGTGCCAGCAGCTTAGCAGCCGGGGGGGGCACAGATACGCAGTATTTT. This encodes CASSLAAGGGTDTQYF.

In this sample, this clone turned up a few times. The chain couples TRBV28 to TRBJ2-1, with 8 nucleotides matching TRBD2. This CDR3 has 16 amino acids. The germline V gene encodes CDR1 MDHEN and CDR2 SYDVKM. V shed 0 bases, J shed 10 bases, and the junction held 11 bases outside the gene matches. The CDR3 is CASSLWVSGTREEQFF. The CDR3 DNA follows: TGTGCCAGCAGTTTATGGGTTTCCGGGACTAGAGAAGAGCAGTTCTTC.

The CDR3 sequence: CASSYGQGNTIYF. CDR3 bases: TGTGCCAGCAGTTACGGGCAAGGAAACACCATATATTTT. The V and J genes are TRBV6-5 and TRBJ1-3; D remains ambiguous. Germline CDR1 and CDR2: MNHEY and SVGAGI. The CDR3 covers 13 residues. V gave up 2 bases and J gave up 4 bases, with 6 bases separating them.

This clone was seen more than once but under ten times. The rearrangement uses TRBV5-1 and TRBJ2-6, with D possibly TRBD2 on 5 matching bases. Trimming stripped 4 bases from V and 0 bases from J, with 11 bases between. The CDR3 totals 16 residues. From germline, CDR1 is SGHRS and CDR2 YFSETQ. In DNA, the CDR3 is TGCGCCAGCAGCCCAGGACTGAGCTCTGGGGCCAACGTCCTGACTTTC. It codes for CASSPGLSSGANVLTF. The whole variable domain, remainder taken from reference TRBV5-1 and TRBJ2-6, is KAGVTQTPRYLIKTRGQQVTLSCSPISGHRSVSWYQQTPGQGLQFLFEYFSETQRNKGNFPGRFSGRQFSNSRSEMNVSTLELGDSALYLCASSPGLSSGANVLTFGAGSRLTVL.

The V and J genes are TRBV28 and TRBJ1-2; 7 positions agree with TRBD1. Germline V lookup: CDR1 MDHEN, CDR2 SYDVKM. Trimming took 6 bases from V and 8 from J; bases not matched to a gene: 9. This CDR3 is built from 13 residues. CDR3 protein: CASREGAGRGYTF. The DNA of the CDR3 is TGTGCCAGCAGAGAGGGGGCAGGTAGAGGCTACACCTTC.

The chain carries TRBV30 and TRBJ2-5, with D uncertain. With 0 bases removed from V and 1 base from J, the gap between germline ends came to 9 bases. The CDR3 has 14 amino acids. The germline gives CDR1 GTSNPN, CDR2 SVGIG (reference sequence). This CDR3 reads CAWSVGSFQETQYF. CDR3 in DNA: TGTGCCTGGAGTGTAGGTAGCTTCCAAGAGACCCAGTACTTC. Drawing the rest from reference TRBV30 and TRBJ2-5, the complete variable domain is SQTIHQWPATLVQPVGSPLSLECTVEGTSNPNLYWYRQAAGRGLQLLFYSVGIGQISSEVPQNLSASRPQDRQFILSSKKLLLSDSGFYLCAWSVGSFQETQYFGPGTRLLVL.

This CDR3 reads CASSLLLAEDNEQFF. The CDR3 nucleotides read TGTGCCAGCAGTTTACTACTAGCGGAAGACAATGAGCAGTTCTTC. J is TRBJ2-1 and V is TRBV28, with 8 bases matching TRBD2. Trimming removed 2 bases from V and 5 bases from J; junction bases left unmatched: 5. CDR3 length equals 15 residues. Germline values: CDR1 MDHEN, CDR2 SYDVKM.

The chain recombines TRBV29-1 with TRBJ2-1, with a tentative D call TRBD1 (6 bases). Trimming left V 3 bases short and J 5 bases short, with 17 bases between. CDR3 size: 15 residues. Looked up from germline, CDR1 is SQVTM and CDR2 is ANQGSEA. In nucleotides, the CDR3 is TGCAGCGTTGACAGAGGGGACAACCAAGACAATGAGCAGTTCTTC. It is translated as CSVDRGDNQDNEQFF.

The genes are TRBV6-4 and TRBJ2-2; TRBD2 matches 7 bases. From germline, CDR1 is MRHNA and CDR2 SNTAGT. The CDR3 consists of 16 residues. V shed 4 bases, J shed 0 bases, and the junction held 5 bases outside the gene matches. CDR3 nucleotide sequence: TGTGCCAGCAGTGTCGCCGGGACTACGAACACCGGGGAGCTGTTTTTT. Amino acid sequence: CASSVAGTTNTGELFF.

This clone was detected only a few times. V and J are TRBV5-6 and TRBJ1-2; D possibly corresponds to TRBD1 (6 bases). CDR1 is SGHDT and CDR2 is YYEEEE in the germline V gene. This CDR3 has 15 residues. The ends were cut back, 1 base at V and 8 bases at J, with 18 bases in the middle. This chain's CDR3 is CASSLFDRSKGGYTF. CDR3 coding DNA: TGTGCCAGCAGCTTGTTCGACAGGTCCAAGGGCGGCTACACCTTC. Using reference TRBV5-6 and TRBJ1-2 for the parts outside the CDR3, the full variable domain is DAGVTQSPTHLIKTRGQQVTLRCSPKSGHDTVSWYQQALGQGPQFIFQYYEEEERQRGNFPDRFSGHQFPNYSSELNVNALLLGDSALYLCASSLFDRSKGGYTFGSGTRLTVV.

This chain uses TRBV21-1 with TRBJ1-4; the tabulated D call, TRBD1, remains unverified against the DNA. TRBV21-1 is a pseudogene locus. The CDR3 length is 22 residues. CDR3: CASSNKGNKSGQGKSTNEKLFF. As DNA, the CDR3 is TGTGCCAGCAGCAATAAAGGAAATAAGTCCGGACAGGGAAAGTCGACTAATGAAAAACTGTTTTTT.

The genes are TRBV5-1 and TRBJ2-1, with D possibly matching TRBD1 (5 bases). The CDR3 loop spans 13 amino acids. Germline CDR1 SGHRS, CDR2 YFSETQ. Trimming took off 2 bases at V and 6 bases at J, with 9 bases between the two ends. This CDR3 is CASSLPDSNEQFF. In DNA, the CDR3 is TGCGCCAGCAGCTTACCCGACAGCAATGAGCAGTTCTTC.

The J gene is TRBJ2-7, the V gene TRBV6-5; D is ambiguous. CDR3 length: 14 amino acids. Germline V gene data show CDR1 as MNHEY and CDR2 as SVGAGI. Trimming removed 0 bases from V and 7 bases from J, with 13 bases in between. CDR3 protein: CASSYSRWRKEQYF. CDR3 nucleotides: TGTGCCAGCAGTTACTCGAGGTGGCGGAAAGAGCAGTACTTC.

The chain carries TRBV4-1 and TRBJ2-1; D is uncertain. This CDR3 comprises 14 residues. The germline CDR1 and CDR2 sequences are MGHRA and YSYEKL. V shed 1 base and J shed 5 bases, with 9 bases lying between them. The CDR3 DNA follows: TGCGCCAGCAGCCAAGTGGGCTTTAACAATGAGCAGTTCTTC. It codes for CASSQVGFNNEQFF.

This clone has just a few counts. The CDR3 sequence is CASSTGGVTKNIQYF. CDR3 DNA: TGTGCCAGCAGCACAGGGGGAGTAACCAAAAACATTCAGTACTTC. The chain recombines TRBV7-9 with TRBJ2-4; 8 bases align to TRBD1. Germline-derived CDR1 and CDR2 are SEHNR and FQNEAQ (reference sequence). The CDR3 consists of 15 residues. Trimming cost V 5 bases and J 2 bases; bases outside gene matches: 5.

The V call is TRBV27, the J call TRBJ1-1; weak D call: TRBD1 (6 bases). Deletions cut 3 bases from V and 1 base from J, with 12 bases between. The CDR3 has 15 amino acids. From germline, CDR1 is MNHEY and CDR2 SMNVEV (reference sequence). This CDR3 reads CASSFDPGANTEAFF. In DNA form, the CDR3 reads TGTGCCAGCAGTTTCGACCCAGGGGCGAACACTGAAGCTTTCTTT.

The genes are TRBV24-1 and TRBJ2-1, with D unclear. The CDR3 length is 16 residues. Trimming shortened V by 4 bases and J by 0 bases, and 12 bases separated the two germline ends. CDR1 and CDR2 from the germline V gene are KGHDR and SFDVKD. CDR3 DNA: TGTGCCACCAGTGAGGAGAGAACCCCCTCCTACAATGAGCAGTTCTTC. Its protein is CATSEERTPSYNEQFF.

For the CDR3, the DNA is TGTGCCACCAGTGATTTCTCAGATACGCAGTATTTT. Amino acids: CATSDFSDTQYF. The chain carries TRBV24-1 and TRBJ2-3; D ambiguous. Germline loops: CDR1 KGHDR, CDR2 SFDVKD. With 1 base removed from V and 4 bases from J, the gap between germline ends came to 2 bases. There are 12 residues in the CDR3.

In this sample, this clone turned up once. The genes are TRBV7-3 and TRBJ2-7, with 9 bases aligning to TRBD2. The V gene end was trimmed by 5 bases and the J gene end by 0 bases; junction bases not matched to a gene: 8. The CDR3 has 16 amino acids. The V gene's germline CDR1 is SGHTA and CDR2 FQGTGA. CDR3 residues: CASSTGLALVSYEQYF. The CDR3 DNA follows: TGTGCCAGCAGCACGGGACTAGCCCTAGTCTCCTACGAGCAGTACTTC.

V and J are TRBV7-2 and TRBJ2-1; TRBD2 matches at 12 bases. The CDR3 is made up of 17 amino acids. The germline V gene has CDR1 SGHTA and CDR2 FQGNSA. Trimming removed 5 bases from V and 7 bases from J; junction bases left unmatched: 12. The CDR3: CASSPQGRLAGGNEQFF. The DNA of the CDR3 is TGTGCCAGCAGCCCCCAGGGACGTCTAGCGGGAGGGAATGAGCAGTTCTTC. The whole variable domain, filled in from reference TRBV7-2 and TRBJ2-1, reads GAGVSQSPSNKVTEKGKDVELRCDPISGHTALYWYRQSLGQGLEFLIYFQGNSAPDKSGLPSDRFSAERTGGSVSTLTIQRTQQEDSAVYLCASSPQGRLAGGNEQFFGPGTRLTVL.

DNA of the CDR3: TGTGCCAGCTATTGGACAGACAAAAACATTCAGTACTTC. It codes for CASYWTDKNIQYF. V is TRBV28 and J is TRBJ2-4, with D possibly being TRBD1 (6 bases). Trimming cost V 8 bases and J 3 bases, with 11 bases left between them. The CDR3 is made up of 13 amino acids. CDR1 and CDR2 from the germline V gene are MDHEN and SYDVKM. The whole variable domain, filled in from reference TRBV28 and TRBJ2-4, reads DVKVTQSSRYLVKRTGEKVFLECVQDMDHENMFWYRQDPGLGLRLIYFSYDVKMKEKGDIPEGYSVSREKKERFSLILESASTNQTSMYLCASYWTDKNIQYFGAGTRLSVL.

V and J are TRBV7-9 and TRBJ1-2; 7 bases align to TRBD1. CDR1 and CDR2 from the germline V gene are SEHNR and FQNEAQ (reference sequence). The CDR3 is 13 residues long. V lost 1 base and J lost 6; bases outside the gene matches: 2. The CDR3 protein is CASSLGQGDGYTF. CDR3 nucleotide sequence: TGTGCCAGCAGCTTAGGCCAGGGGGATGGCTACACCTTC.

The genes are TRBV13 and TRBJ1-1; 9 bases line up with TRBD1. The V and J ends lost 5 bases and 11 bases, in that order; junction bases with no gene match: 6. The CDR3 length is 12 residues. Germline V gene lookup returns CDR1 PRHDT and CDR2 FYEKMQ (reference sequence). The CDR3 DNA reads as TGTGCCAGCAGCGAGGGACAGGGAGAGGCTTTCTTT. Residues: CASSEGQGEAFF. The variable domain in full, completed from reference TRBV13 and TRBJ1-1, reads AAGVIQSPRHLIKEKRETATLKCYPIPRHDTVYWYQQGPGQDPQFLISFYEKMQSDKGSIPDRFSAQQFSDYHSELNMSSLELGDSALYFCASSEGQGEAFFGQGTRLTVV.

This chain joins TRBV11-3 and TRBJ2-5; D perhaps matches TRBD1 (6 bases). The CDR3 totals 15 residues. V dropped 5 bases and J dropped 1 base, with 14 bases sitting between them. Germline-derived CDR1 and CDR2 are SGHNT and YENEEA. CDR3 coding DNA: TGTGCCAGCAGCCCCGGTGGGGGCGGCCAAGAGACCCAGTACTTC. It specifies CASSPGGGGQETQYF.